One and the same sample provided the 20 T cell receptor beta chains below, sequenced in a study of cytomegalovirus exposure and HLA in healthy donors. Researchers ran the PCR with 60 Vbeta and 13 Jbeta primers. Sequenced by immunoSEQ multiplex PCR; TCRdb stores in-frame clones only, minus some. Of some 150,000 clones in the sample, 65% to 90% were seen once. Sequenced input: PBMCs. The receptors derive from a female donor in good health and CMV-seronegative.

The chain has TRBV27 and TRBJ2-7; the D gene is possibly TRBD1 (6 bases). V lost 5 bases to trimming and J lost 0 bases, with 8 bases between them. Germline loops: CDR1 MNHEY, CDR2 SMNVEV (reference sequence). The CDR3 consists of 13 residues. CDR3 sequence: CASSQQGSYEQYF. CDR3 bases: TGTGCCAGCAGTCAACAGGGCTCCTACGAGCAGTACTTC.

Turning to this clone: This sample also contains other DNA sequences that code for the same CDR3. As DNA, the CDR3 is TGTGCCAGCAGCTTACTGGGCTTAAGAGACTATGGCTACACCTTC. Its translation is CASSLLGLRDYGYTF. The gene calls are TRBV11-2 and TRBJ1-2; D gene uncertain. This CDR3 spans 15 amino acids. Germline CDR1 SGHAT, CDR2 FQNNGV. Trimming stripped 2 bases from V and 3 bases from J, with 13 bases between.

The chain links TRBV27 to TRBJ2-7; TRBD2 might be the D (6 bases). With 5 bases removed from V and 1 base from J, the gap between germline ends came to 12 bases. Germline V CDR1 and CDR2: MNHEY, SMNVEV (reference sequence). This CDR3 has 14 residues. The CDR3 loop reads CASSPARGSYEQYF. The CDR3 coding sequence is TGTGCCAGCAGTCCCGCCCGGGGGTCCTACGAGCAGTACTTC.

CDR3 residues: CASSLVRTGELFF. DNA for the CDR3: TGCGCCAGCAGCTTGGTTCGGACCGGGGAGCTGTTTTTT. The chain carries TRBV5-1 and TRBJ2-2; D remains ambiguous. Trimming stripped 0 bases from V and 5 bases from J, with 5 bases between. Germline V gene data show CDR1 as SGHRS and CDR2 as YFSETQ. The CDR3 consists of 13 residues.

The chain carries TRBV20-1 and TRBJ2-7; D is perhaps TRBD1 (6 bases). Germline values: CDR1 DFQATT, CDR2 SNEGSKA (reference sequence). This CDR3 has 11 residues. V dropped 4 bases and J dropped 5 bases, with 9 bases sitting between them. The CDR3 protein is CSAMRTDEQYF. CDR3 in DNA: TGCAGTGCTATGAGGACAGACGAGCAGTACTTC.

This clone was recorded a few times. J is TRBJ1-1 and V is TRBV5-6, with TRBD1 matching 11 bases. Germline V gene lookup returns CDR1 SGHDT and CDR2 YYEEEE. The CDR3 extends over 14 amino acids. Trimming at V came to 4 bases and at J to 8 bases, leaving 7 bases not matched to a gene. The CDR3 region has the DNA TGTGCCAGCAGCAAGGACAGGGGGCATGGAGAAGCTTTCTTT. Translation: CASSKDRGHGEAFF.

V and J are TRBV27 and TRBJ1-1; D possibly corresponds to TRBD1 (5 bases). This CDR3 has 14 residues. V lost 4 bases and J 4 bases, leaving 13 bases between the germline ends. CDR1 and CDR2 (germline): MNHEY, SMNVEV (reference sequence). This CDR3 is CASSYRGGSTEAFF. The CDR3 nucleotides are TGTGCCAGCAGTTATCGGGGGGGATCCACTGAAGCTTTCTTT.

V gene TRBV5-1 combines with J gene TRBJ2-1; 12 bases are shared with TRBD2. The CDR3 has 16 amino acids. The germline V gene has CDR1 SGHRS and CDR2 YFSETQ. The V and J ends lost 0 bases and 8 bases, in that order; junction bases with no gene match: 6. The CDR3 region is CASSLGLAGGVDEQFF. The DNA for the CDR3 is TGCGCCAGCAGCTTGGGGCTAGCGGGAGGGGTAGATGAGCAGTTCTTC.

The chain has TRBV2 and TRBJ2-5; possible D gene TRBD2, 6 bases. The length of the CDR3 is 14 residues. The germline gives CDR1 SNHLY, CDR2 FYNNEI. V was cut by 3 bases and J by 7 bases, with 15 bases left in between. DNA of the CDR3: TGTGCCAGCAGTGATATCCAGGGAGGTGCGACCCAGTACTTC. Its protein is CASSDIQGGATQYF.

This clone was seen once. V gene TRBV12-5 combines with J gene TRBJ2-5, with D possibly TRBD2 on 5 matching bases. The CDR3 covers 15 residues. From germline, CDR1 is LGHNT and CDR2 FRNRAP. The V gene lost 5 bases and the J gene lost 5 bases, with 18 bases spanning the gap. The CDR3 sequence: CASGPTGRGVETQYF. The CDR3 DNA reads as TGTGCTAGTGGTCCAACTGGCCGGGGAGTGGAGACCCAGTACTTC.

This clone was found once. This CDR3 reads CASSLKVAGRETQYF. CDR3 coding DNA: TGTGCCAGCAGCTTGAAGGTAGCGGGACGAGAGACCCAGTACTTC. The chain combines TRBV5-4 with TRBJ2-5, with TRBD2 identical over 8 bases. Trimming cost V 1 base and J 4 bases; bases outside gene matches: 6. Per the germline V gene, CDR1 is SGHNT and CDR2 is YYREEE (reference sequence). The CDR3 totals 15 residues.

J is TRBJ2-1 and V is TRBV29-1; 8 bases map to TRBD2. This CDR3 is built from 17 residues. With 7 bases clipped from V and 1 base from J, the junction kept 15 bases outside the gene matches. Per the germline V gene, CDR1 is SQVTM and CDR2 is ANQGSEA. Here the CDR3 reads CSARGLLAGRSYNEQFF. In DNA form, the CDR3 reads TGCAGCGCCCGAGGCCTATTAGCGGGACGTTCCTACAATGAGCAGTTCTTC.

The chain is built from TRBV4-1 and TRBJ2-1, with 8 bases aligning to TRBD2. J gave up 3 bases and V 4 bases, and 8 bases lay outside the gene matches. The germline CDR1 and CDR2 sequences are MGHRA and YSYEKL. CDR3 length: 16 residues. The CDR3 protein is CASSPTGGPSYNEQFF. The CDR3 DNA reads as TGCGCCAGCAGCCCTACGGGAGGGCCGAGCTACAATGAGCAGTTCTTC.

The V call is TRBV11-2, the J call TRBJ1-1; TRBD1 aligns across 9 bases. The CDR3 covers 13 residues. The junction had 5 bases not matched to a gene; V was cut back by 5 bases and J by 7 bases. Germline-derived CDR1 and CDR2 are SGHAT and FQNNGV. CDR3 protein: CASSPPGQGEAFF. CDR3 nucleotide sequence: TGTGCCAGCAGCCCCCCGGGACAGGGTGAAGCTTTCTTT.

This chain's CDR3 is CASSLVGRALSYEQYF. CDR3 bases: TGTGCCAGCAGTTTAGTTGGGCGGGCCCTATCCTACGAGCAGTACTTC. This sequence joins TRBV28 and TRBJ2-7; D might be TRBD2 (5 bases). V lost 2 bases and J lost 1, with 15 bases in between. The CDR3 is 16 residues long. Germline V lookup: CDR1 MDHEN, CDR2 SYDVKM.

The V and J genes are TRBV29-1 and TRBJ2-7; the match to TRBD2 covers 13 bases. Germline V gene lookup returns CDR1 SQVTM and CDR2 ANQGSEA. The CDR3 is 18 amino acids. The J segment lost 0 bases and the V segment lost 4 bases, leaving 12 bases of the junction unmatched. The CDR3 coding sequence is TGCAGCGTTGTGGGCGTCGGGACTAGCGGGGTTAGCTCCTACGAGCAGTACTTC. Its protein is CSVVGVGTSGVSSYEQYF.

V usage is TRBV29-1 and J usage is TRBJ2-3; tentative D call: TRBD2 (5 bases). The CDR3 sequence is 18 residues long. Trimming took off 2 bases at V and 0 bases at J, with 21 bases between the two ends. Germline values: CDR1 SQVTM, CDR2 ANQGSEA. The DNA for the CDR3 is TGCAGCGTTGAAATCGGTTTGGGAGCGAGAACTAGCACAGATACGCAGTATTTT. It is translated as CSVEIGLGARTSTDTQYF.

The genes are TRBV30 and TRBJ1-5; a possible D gene is TRBD1 (5 bases). Trimming left V 0 bases short and J 11 bases short, with 14 bases between. There are 13 residues in the CDR3. Germline CDR1 reads GTSNPN; CDR2 reads SVGIG (reference sequence). CDR3: CAWSVPGRGSQHF. The CDR3 nucleotides read TGTGCCTGGAGTGTACCGGGGAGGGGCTCCCAGCATTTT.

This clone was seen a handful of times. The rearrangement links TRBV5-8 to TRBJ2-7; 8 nucleotides agree with TRBD2. Trimming removed 4 bases from V and 0 bases from J; junction bases left unmatched: 3. The V gene's germline CDR1 is SGHTS and CDR2 YDEGEE. This CDR3 has 14 residues. As DNA, the CDR3 is TGTGCCAGCAGCCACCTAGCGGGCTCCTACGAGCAGTACTTC. It specifies CASSHLAGSYEQYF.

The chain couples TRBV29-1 to TRBJ2-7, with TRBD1 as a possible D gene (6 bases). CDR3 size: 13 residues. The V gene's germline CDR1 is SQVTM and CDR2 ANQGSEA. The V end was cut by 4 bases, the J end by 7 bases, with 17 bases between. CDR3 residues: CSVGGTSGQEQYF. CDR3 in DNA: TGCAGCGTTGGCGGAACCTCTGGACAGGAGCAGTACTTC.